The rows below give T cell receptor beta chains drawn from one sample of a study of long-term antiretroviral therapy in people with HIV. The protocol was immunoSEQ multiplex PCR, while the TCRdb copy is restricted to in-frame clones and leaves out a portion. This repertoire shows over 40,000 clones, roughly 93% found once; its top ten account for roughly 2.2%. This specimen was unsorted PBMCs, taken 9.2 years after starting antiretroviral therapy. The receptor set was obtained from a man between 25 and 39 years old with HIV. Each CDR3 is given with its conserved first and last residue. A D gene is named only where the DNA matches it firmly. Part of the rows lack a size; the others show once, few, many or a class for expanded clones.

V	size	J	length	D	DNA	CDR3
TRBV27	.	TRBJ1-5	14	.	TGTGCCAGCAGACTCGACAGGTTCGGCCAGCCCCAGCATTTT	CASRLDRFGQPQHF
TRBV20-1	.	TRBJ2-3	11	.	TGCAGTGCCAGCAGGGAGGATACGCAGTATTTT	CSASREDTQYF
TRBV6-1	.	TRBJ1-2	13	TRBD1	TGTGCCAGCAGTGAGACAGGGGAGGAGGGCTACACCTTC	CASSETGEEGYTF
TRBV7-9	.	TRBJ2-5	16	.	TGTGCCAGCAGCGACTCCGGGACAAGGAGTGTTTTGACCCAGTACTTC	CASSDSGTRSVLTQYF
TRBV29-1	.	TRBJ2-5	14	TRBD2	TGCAGCGTTGAAGTCGTGGGGGCCGGGGGGGGCCAGTACTTC	CSVEVVGAGGGQYF
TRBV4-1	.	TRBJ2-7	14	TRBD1	TGCGCCAGCCGTCAGACAGGGGGCCCCTACGAGCAGTACTTC	CASRQTGGPYEQYF
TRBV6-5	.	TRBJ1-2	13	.	TGTGCCAGCAGTTACTCGAATGGGTATGGCTACACCTTC	CASSYSNGYGYTF
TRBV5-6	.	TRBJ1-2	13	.	TGTGCCAGCAGCTTGGTAGGGCTCAGGGGCTACACCTTC	CASSLVGLRGYTF
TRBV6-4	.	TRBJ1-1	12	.	TGTGCCAGCAGTGACAGGTTGGGGAAGGCTTTCTTT	CASSDRLGKAFF
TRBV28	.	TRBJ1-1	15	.	TGTGCCAGCAGTTTTCCTATGACAGAGAACACTGAAGCTTTCTTT	CASSFPMTENTEAFF
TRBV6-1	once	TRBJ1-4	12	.	TGTGCCAGCAGTGAGGGGGGGGTAAAACTGTTTTTT	CASSEGGVKLFF
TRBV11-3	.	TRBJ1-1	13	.	TGTGCCAGCAGCCGGGCAGGATGGACTGAAGCTTTCTTT	CASSRAGWTEAFF
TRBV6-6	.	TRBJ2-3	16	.	TGTGCCAGCAGTTACTCGCTGGGAAGGGGCACAGATACGCAGTATTTT	CASSYSLGRGTDTQYF
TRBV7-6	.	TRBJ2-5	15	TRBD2	TGTGCCAGCAGCCCCGGGTCGCGGGGGAAAGAGACCCAGTACTTC	CASSPGSRGKETQYF
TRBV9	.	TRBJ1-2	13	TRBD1	TGTGCCAGCAGCGGGAACAGGGGGCGAGGCTACACCTTC	CASSGNRGRGYTF
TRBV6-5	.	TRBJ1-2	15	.	TGTGCCAGCAGTTACTCGATAACAGGGAACTATGGCTACACCTTC	CASSYSITGNYGYTF
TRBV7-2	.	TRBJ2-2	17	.	TGTGCCAGCAGCTTAGAGGACCACGTCTTAAGTAGCGGGGAGCTGTTTTTT	CASSLEDHVLSSGELFF
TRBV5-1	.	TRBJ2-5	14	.	TGCGCCAGCAGCCCTCCTCAGGGCCAAGAGACCCAGTACTTC	CASSPPQGQETQYF
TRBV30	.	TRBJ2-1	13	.	TGTGCCTGGAGGACCGGCAGGGACAATGAGCAGTTCTTC	CAWRTGRDNEQFF
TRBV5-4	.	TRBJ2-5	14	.	TGTGCCAGCAGCTTGTTTGGTTGGCAAGAGACCCAGTACTTC	CASSLFGWQETQYF
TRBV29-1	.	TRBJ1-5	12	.	TGCAGCGTTGAAAATAGCGGGGAGCCCCAGCATTTT	CSVENSGEPQHF
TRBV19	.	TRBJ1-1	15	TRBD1	TGTGCCAGTAGTAGGTGGGGACAGGGTTGGTCTGAAGCTTTCTTT	CASSRWGQGWSEAFF
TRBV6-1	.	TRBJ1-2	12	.	TGTGCCAGCACGACTCGGTACTATGGCTACACCTTC	CASTTRYYGYTF
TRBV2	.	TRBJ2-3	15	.	TGTGCCAGCAGTCTTAGACAGGCCCACACAGATACGCAGTATTTT	CASSLRQAHTDTQYF
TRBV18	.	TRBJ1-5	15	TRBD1	TGTGCCAGCTCACCACAGGGGGCGGGCGGCCAGCCCCAGCATTTT	CASSPQGAGGQPQHF
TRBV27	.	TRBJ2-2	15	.	TGTGCCAGCACCCTTCGGACCCCGAACACCGGGGAGCTGTTTTTT	CASTLRTPNTGELFF
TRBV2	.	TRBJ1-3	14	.	TGTGCCAGCAGCACAGGGAGCTCTGGAAACACCATATATTTT	CASSTGSSGNTIYF
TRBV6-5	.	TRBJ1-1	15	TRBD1	TGTGCCAGCAGTTCCACGACAGGGGGCTACACTGAAGCTTTCTTT	CASSSTTGGYTEAFF
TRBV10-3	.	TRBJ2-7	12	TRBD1	TGTGCCATCGGGGACAGGGAGGTCGAGCAGTACTTC	CAIGDREVEQYF
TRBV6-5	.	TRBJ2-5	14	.	TGTGCCAGCAGTTACTCGGGCGGCCAAGAGACCCAGTACTTC	CASSYSGGQETQYF
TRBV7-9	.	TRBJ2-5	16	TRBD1	TGTGCCAGCAGCCACAGGACAGGGTTGGCTGAAGAGACCCAGTACTTC	CASSHRTGLAEETQYF
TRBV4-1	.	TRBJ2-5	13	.	TGCGCCAGCAGCCAAGTACTCCAAGAGACCCAGTACTTC	CASSQVLQETQYF
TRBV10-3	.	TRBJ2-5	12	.	TGTGCCATCGGAACGTCCAAAGAGACCCAGTACTTC	CAIGTSKETQYF
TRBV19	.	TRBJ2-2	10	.	TGTGCCTCCCAAGGCGGGGAGCTGTTTTTT	CASQGGELFF
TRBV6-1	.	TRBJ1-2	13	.	TGTGCCAGCAGTGAAGCGGCCCAAGGGGGCTACACCTTC	CASSEAAQGGYTF
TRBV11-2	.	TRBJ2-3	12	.	TGTGCCAGCAGCTCCTCGCGGGGTACGCAGTATTTT	CASSSSRGTQYF
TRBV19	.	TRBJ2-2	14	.	TGTGCCAGTAGTATCCTCGGGGGTGGCGGGGAGCTGTTTTTT	CASSILGGGGELFF
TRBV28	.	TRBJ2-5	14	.	TGTGCCAGCAGTTTAGAGGTCCTGGGGGAGACCCAGTACTTC	CASSLEVLGETQYF
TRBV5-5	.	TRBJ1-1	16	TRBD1	TGTGCCAGCAGCCTGGGACAGGGTTCGGTGAACACTGAAGCTTTCTTT	CASSLGQGSVNTEAFF
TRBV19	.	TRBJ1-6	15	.	TGTGCCACCCATGGGGGGTCCAGCTCACATTCACCCCTCCACTTT	CATHGGSSSHSPLHF
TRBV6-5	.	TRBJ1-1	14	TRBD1	TGTGCCAGCAGTTACGGGACAGGATTGACTGAAGCTTTCTTT	CASSYGTGLTEAFF
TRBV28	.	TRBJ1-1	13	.	TGTGCCAGCATCCCGACGGTAAACACTGAAGCTTTCTTT	CASIPTVNTEAFF
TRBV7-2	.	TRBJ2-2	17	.	TGTGCCAGCAGCTTTAAGATAGGGTACCAGAACACCGGGGAGCTGTTTTTT	CASSFKIGYQNTGELFF
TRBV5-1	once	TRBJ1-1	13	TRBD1	TGCGCCAGCAGCTTTGGACAGGGCACTGAAGCTTTCTTT	CASSFGQGTEAFF
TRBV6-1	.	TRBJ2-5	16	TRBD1	TGTGCCAGCAGTGAGTGGGACAGGGGGCGCGAAGAGACCCAGTACTTC	CASSEWDRGREETQYF
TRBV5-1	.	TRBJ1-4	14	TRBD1	TGCGCCAGCAGCTTGGCACAGGGGGAGGAAAAACTGTTTTTT	CASSLAQGEEKLFF
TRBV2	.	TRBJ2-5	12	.	TGTGCCAGCGCACTAGCACAAGAGACCCAGTACTTC	CASALAQETQYF
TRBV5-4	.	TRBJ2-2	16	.	TGTGCCAGCAGCTACCTTGGGGTTAGCGACACCGGGGAGCTGTTTTTT	CASSYLGVSDTGELFF
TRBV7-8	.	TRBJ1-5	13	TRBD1	TGTGCCAGCAGCCCAGACAGGGAGGGTTCCCAGCATTTT	CASSPDREGSQHF
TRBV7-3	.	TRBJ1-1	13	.	TGTGCCAGCAGCCGGACCATAAGGGCTGAAGCTTTCTTT	CASSRTIRAEAFF
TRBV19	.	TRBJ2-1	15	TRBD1	TGTGCCAGTAGTATTGGGGGACAGGGGTCCCATGAGCAGTTCTTC	CASSIGGQGSHEQFF
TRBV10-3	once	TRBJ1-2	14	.	TGTGCCATCAGTGAGTCCGATTGGGGGCAGGGCTACACCTTC	CAISESDWGQGYTF
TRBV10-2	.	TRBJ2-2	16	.	TGCGCCAGCAGAGCATCGGGGACCCTTAACACCGGGGAGCTGTTTTTT	CASRASGTLNTGELFF
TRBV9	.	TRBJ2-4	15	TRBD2	TGTGCCAGCAGCGTAGCGGGGACTAGCGGGGGCCTTCAGTACTTC	CASSVAGTSGGLQYF